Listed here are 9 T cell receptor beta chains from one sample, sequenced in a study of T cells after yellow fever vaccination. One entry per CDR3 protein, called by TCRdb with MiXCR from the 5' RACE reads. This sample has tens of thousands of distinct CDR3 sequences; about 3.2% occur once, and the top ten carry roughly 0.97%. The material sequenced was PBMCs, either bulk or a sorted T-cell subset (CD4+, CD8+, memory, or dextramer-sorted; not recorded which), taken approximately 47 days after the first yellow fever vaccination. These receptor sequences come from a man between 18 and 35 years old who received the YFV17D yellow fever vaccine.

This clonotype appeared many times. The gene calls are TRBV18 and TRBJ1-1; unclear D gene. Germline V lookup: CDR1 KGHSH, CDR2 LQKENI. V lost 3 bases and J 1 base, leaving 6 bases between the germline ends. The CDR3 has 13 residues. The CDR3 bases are TGTGCCAGCTCACCGGGCAGGAACACTGAAGCTTTCTTT. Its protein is CASSPGRNTEAFF.

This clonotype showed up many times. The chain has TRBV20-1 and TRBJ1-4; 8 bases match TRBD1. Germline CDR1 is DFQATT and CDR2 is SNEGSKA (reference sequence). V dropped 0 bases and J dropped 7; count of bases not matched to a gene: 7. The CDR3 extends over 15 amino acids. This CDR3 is CSARDPKQGAEKLFF. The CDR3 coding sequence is TGCAGTGCTAGAGATCCCAAGCAGGGGGCTGAAAAACTGTTTTTT.

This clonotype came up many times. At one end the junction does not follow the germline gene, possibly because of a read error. CDR3 loop: CASSQSSRQNF. For the CDR3, the DNA is TGTGCCAGCAGCCAATCGTCCCGGCAGAATTTT. This chain connects TRBV3-1 to TRBJ2-3; D is uncertain. The CDR3 extends over 11 amino acids. Germline V CDR1 and CDR2: LGHDT, YNNKEL (reference sequence).

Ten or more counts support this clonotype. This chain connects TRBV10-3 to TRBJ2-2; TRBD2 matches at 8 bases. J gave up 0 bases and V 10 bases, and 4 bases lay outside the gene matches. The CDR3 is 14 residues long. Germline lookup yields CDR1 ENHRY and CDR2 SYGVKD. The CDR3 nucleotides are TGTGCCACCCTGGGACTAGCGAACACCGGGGAGCTGTTTTTT. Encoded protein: CATLGLANTGELFF.

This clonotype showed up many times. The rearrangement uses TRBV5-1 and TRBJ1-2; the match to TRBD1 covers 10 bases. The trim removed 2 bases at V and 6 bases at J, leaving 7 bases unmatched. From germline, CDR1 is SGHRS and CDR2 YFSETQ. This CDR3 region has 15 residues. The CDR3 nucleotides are TGCGCCAGCAGCTTCGGACAGGGGGAAAGGGATGGCTACACCTTC. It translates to CASSFGQGERDGYTF.

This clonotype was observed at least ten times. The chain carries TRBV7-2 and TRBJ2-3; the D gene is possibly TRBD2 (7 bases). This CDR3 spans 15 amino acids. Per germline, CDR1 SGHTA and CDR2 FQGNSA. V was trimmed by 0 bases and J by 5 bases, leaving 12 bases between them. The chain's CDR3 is CASSLAGGPVDTQYF. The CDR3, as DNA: TGTGCCAGCAGCTTAGCGGGGGGGCCGGTAGATACGCAGTATTTT.

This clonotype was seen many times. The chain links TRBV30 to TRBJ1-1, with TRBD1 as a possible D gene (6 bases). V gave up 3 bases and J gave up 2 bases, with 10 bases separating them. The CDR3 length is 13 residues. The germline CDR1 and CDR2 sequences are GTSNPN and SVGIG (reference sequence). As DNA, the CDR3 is TGTGCCTGGAGCTCGGGACACAACACTGAAGCTTTCTTT. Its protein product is CAWSSGHNTEAFF. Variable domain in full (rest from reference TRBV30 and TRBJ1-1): SQTIHQWPATLVQPVGSPLSLECTVEGTSNPNLYWYRQAAGRGLQLLFYSVGIGQISSEVPQNLSASRPQDRQFILSSKKLLLSDSGFYLCAWSSGHNTEAFFGQGTRLTVV.

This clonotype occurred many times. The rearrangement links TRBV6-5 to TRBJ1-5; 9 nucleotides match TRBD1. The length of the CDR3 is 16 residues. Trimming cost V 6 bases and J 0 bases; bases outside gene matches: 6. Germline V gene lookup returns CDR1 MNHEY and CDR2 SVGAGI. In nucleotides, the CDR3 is TGTGCCAGCAGATCACAGGGGGCCAATAGCAATCAGCCCCAGCATTTT. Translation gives CASRSQGANSNQPQHF.

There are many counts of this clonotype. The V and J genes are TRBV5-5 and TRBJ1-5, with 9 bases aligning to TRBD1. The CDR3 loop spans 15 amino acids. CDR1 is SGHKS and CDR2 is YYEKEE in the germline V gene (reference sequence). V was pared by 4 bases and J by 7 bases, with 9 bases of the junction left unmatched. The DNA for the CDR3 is TGTGCCAGCAGCATCCGGACAGGGGAGGGACAGCCCCAGCATTTT. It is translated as CASSIRTGEGQPQHF. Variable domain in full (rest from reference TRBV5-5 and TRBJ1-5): DAGVTQSPTHLIKTRGQQVTLRCSPISGHKSVSWYQQVLGQGPQFIFQYYEKEERGRGNFPDRFSARQFPNYSSELNVNALLLGDSALYLCASSIRTGEGQPQHFGDGTRLSIL.